This T cell receptor (beta chain) was identified in a study of control samples from healthy donors and cancer patients. Germline CDR1 and CDR2: MDHEN and SYDVKM. V was shortened by 6 bases and J by 1 base, with 18 bases between the two germline ends. The CDR3 has 16 residues. Repertoires were generated with immunoSEQ multiplex PCR, while TCRdb's copy carries only in-frame clones and drops some. The sample carries 150,000 or so clones, just under 95% recorded once. The V gene is TRBV28, the J gene TRBJ1-1, with D uncertain. This sequence originates from a middle-aged man in good health. Sequenced sample: blood. The CDR3, as DNA: TGTGCCAGCAGCGATTATCCCACTGGGAGGAACACTGAAGCTTTCTTT. Amino acid sequence: CASSDYPTGRNTEAFF. The whole variable domain, filled in from reference TRBV28 and TRBJ1-1, reads DVKVTQSSRYLVKRTGEKVFLECVQDMDHENMFWYRQDPGLGLRLIYFSYDVKMKEKGDIPEGYSVSREKKERFSLILESASTNQTSMYLCASSDYPTGRNTEAFFGQGTRLTVV.